The clone carrying this T cell receptor beta chain was observed a handful of times. Its antigen is unknown. TCRdb redid the calling of the 5' RACE reads with MiXCR, one entry per CDR3 protein. This table holds about 280,000 distinct CDR3 sequences, over 7% found once. The data originate from a study of T-cell memory formation after mild COVID-19. Across the study: The TCR clusters were mostly specific to one donor. General observations from the study: CD8+ contracting clones occupied EMRA, while CD4+ ones occupied mainly CM and EM. Pre-infection memory carried some responding clones, suggesting that cross-reactive memory joined. In second-wave clones peaking day 37, SARS-CoV-2 specificity remained unconfirmed.

The CDR3 has 14 amino acids. Deletions cut 5 bases from V and 5 bases from J, with 14 bases between. CDR1 is SGHRS, CDR2 YFSETQ, per germline. Sequencing used PBMCs or a T cell subset sorted from them (not recorded which). The TCR sequence derives from a young man who had mild COVID-19 (a few samples of this study predate the infection). Cell type and time point are not known. The rearrangement joins TRBV5-1 to TRBJ2-1; possibly TRBD1 for D (5 bases). CDR3 sequence (DNA): TGCGCCAGCAGAGGGGTTTCAAAAAACAATGAGCAGTTCTTC. Translated, it gives CASRGVSKNNEQFF.